This entry describes one T cell receptor beta chain. This sample also contains other DNA sequences that code for the same CDR3. CDR3 length: 14 amino acids. Germline V gene sequence: CDR1 MNHEY, CDR2 SVGAGI. Between the trimmed V and J ends, which lost 2 bases and 3 bases, there was a span of 10 bases. The study drew participants aged roughly 18 to 95 years from under 30 US areas. Recovery meant two consecutive negative NP/OP PCR tests, professional clearance, or resolved symptoms. These data belong to a study of blood T cell repertoires in COVID-19. Study-wide context: Both acute and convalescent COVID-19 samples were obtained from the United States, Italy and Spain. Nucleic acid was either cDNA or gDNA, and it came from T cells, B-cell-depleted T cells, or PBMCs.

TCRdb's table, derived via immunoSEQ multiplex PCR, lists solely in-frame clones and lacks some. The data show 150,000 to 250,000 clones, roughly 84% seen once. The source of this sequence is a man aged 40-55 years who had recovered from COVID-19. V and J are TRBV6-5 and TRBJ1-2, with a tentative D call TRBD1 (5 bases). Sequencing was performed on PBMCs or T cells enriched from blood (not recorded which). In nucleotides, the CDR3 is TGTGCCAGCAGTTACGGATCGGGGGACTATGGCTACACCTTC. Its translation: CASSYGSGDYGYTF.